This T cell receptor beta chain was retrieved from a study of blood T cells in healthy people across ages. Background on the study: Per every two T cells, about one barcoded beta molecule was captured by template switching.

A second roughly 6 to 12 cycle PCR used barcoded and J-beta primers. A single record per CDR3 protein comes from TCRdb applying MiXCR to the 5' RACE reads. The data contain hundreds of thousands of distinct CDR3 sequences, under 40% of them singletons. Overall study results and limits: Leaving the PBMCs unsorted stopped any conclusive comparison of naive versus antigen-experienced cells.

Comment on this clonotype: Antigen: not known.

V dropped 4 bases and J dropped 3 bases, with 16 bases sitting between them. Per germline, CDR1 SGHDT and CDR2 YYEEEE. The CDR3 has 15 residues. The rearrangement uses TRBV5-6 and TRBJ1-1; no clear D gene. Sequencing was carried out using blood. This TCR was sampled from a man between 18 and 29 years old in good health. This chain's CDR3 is CASSQSITRDTEAFF. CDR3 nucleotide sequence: TGTGCCAGCAGCCAGAGCATAACAAGAGACACTGAAGCTTTCTTT.